The 28 T cell receptor beta chains below were found in one sample sequenced in a study of blood T cell repertoires in COVID-19. Produced via immunoSEQ multiplex PCR; TCRdb's table is partial and in-frame only. Of just under 150,000 clones in the sample, about 92% were seen once. The sequencing input was peripheral blood. These receptors were obtained from a human donor in a cohort sampled during active COVID-19.

This chain connects TRBV15 to TRBJ2-3; D is perhaps TRBD2 (6 bases). This CDR3 has 16 amino acids. The V and J ends lost 1 base and 2 bases respectively, with 13 bases between them. The germline V gene encodes CDR1 LNHNV and CDR2 YYDKDF (reference sequence). CDR3 region: CATSRGLGGFTDTQYF. CDR3 DNA sequence: TGTGCCACCAGCAGAGGACTAGGTGGATTCACAGATACGCAGTATTTT.

CDR3 amino acids: CASSPYLGGAGDTQYF. Here the CDR3 DNA reads TGTGCCAGCTCACCCTATTTAGGGGGGGCTGGGGATACGCAGTATTTT. The chain has TRBV18 and TRBJ2-3; D is perhaps TRBD2 (7 bases). Germline V gene sequence: CDR1 KGHSH, CDR2 LQKENI. The CDR3 runs 16 residues. V lost 3 bases and J 6 bases, leaving 19 bases between the germline ends.

This chain links TRBV6-2 or TRBV6-3 with TRBJ2-5; TRBD1 might be the D (6 bases). Germline V gene sequence: CDR1 MNHEY, CDR2 SVGEGT. The germline V and J ends were trimmed by 2 bases and 5 bases, with 15 bases remaining between them. The CDR3 loop spans 15 amino acids. CDR3 loop: CASSYNAGAAETQYF. As DNA, the CDR3 is TGTGCCAGCAGTTACAATGCAGGGGCTGCGGAGACCCAGTACTTC.

The rearrangement uses TRBV6-1 and TRBJ1-1; D gene unclear. CDR3 size: 15 residues. Germline lookup yields CDR1 MNHNS and CDR2 SASEGT. V was shortened by 0 bases and J by 0 bases, with 8 bases between the two germline ends. This CDR3 is CASSEARLMNTEAFF. The CDR3 DNA reads as TGTGCCAGCAGTGAAGCTCGACTGATGAACACTGAAGCTTTCTTT.

This sequence joins TRBV5-8 and TRBJ2-7; 11 bases match TRBD2. J was trimmed by 3 bases and V by 0 bases; bases with no gene match: 5. CDR3 length: 16 residues. Germline CDR1 SGHTS, CDR2 YDEGEE. CDR3 sequence reads: CASSLGPGLADYEQYF. CDR3 DNA sequence: TGTGCCAGCAGCTTGGGGCCGGGACTAGCGGACTACGAGCAGTACTTC.

The V call is TRBV5-1, the J call TRBJ2-7, with TRBD1 identical over 8 bases. The CDR3 contains 14 residues. The germline CDR1 and CDR2 sequences are SGHRS and YFSETQ. V lost 7 bases, J lost 5 bases, and 11 bases stayed unmatched. The CDR3, as DNA: TGCGCCAGCGCCATAAGGACAGGGCCAGACGAGCAGTACTTC. Protein sequence: CASAIRTGPDEQYF.

The rearrangement uses TRBV4-1 and TRBJ1-2; 7 positions match TRBD1. Per germline, CDR1 MGHRA and CDR2 YSYEKL. This CDR3 region has 13 residues. Trimming removed 4 bases from V and 8 bases from J; junction bases left unmatched: 7. Written as DNA, the CDR3 is TGCGCCAGCAGCCCTGGAGGGGGCGGAGGCTACACCTTC. Amino acid sequence: CASSPGGGGGYTF.

This chain links TRBV3-1 (or the pseudogene TRBV3-2) with TRBJ2-7, with 8 nucleotides matching TRBD1. The CDR3 consists of 13 residues. Losses at the gene ends were 8 bases for V and 6 bases for J; bases not matched to a gene: 9. Germline lookup yields CDR1 LGHDT and CDR2 YNNKEL (reference sequence). CDR3 in amino acids: CASHGQGGPEQYF. CDR3 bases: TGTGCCAGCCATGGACAGGGAGGACCCGAGCAGTACTTC.

DNA for the CDR3: TGTGCCAGCAGCGCCGGGACAGGCTCCTACGAGCAGTACTTC. Translating it yields CASSAGTGSYEQYF. The chain combines TRBV5-4 with TRBJ2-7, with TRBD1 matching over 8 bases. Germline V gene sequence: CDR1 SGHNT, CDR2 YYREEE (reference sequence). After removal of 4 bases from V and 0 bases from J, the junction contained 3 bases not matched to a gene. This CDR3 spans 14 amino acids.

The chain is built from TRBV27 and TRBJ2-1; 9 bases agree with TRBD1. The CDR3 runs 14 residues. V dropped 6 bases and J dropped 3; count of bases not matched to a gene: 3. Per the germline V gene, CDR1 is MNHEY and CDR2 is SMNVEV (reference sequence). CDR3 amino acids: CASRGQGNYNEQFF. The CDR3 DNA reads TGTGCCAGCAGGGGACAGGGAAACTACAATGAGCAGTTCTTC.

V gene TRBV27 combines with J gene TRBJ1-2, with 11 bases that match TRBD1. The CDR3 is 13 amino acids. Losses at the gene ends were 5 bases for V and 8 bases for J; bases not matched to a gene: 4. Germline V gene lookup returns CDR1 MNHEY and CDR2 SMNVEV (reference sequence). CDR3 coding DNA: TGTGCCAGCAGTGGACAGGGGGCTCGAGGCTACACCTTC. As protein: CASSGQGARGYTF.

This chain links TRBV4-1 with TRBJ2-7, with a tentative D call TRBD1 (5 bases). The germline gives CDR1 MGHRA, CDR2 YSYEKL. V was clipped by 4 bases and J by 7 bases, with 20 bases between them. The length of the CDR3 is 15 residues. CDR3 sequence: CASSPGAGSVREQYF. The CDR3 DNA is TGCGCCAGCAGCCCTGGGGCAGGGTCTGTAAGGGAGCAGTACTTC.

The J gene is TRBJ1-2, the V gene TRBV27; 10 nucleotides align to TRBD1. This CDR3 has 14 residues. After removal of 5 bases from V and 4 bases from J, the junction contained 4 bases not matched to a gene. Germline V gene data show CDR1 as MNHEY and CDR2 as SMNVEV (reference sequence). The DNA of the CDR3 is TGTGCCAGCAGTCTCCGGGACAGGGGCTATGGCTACACCTTC. This translates into CASSLRDRGYGYTF.

The chain joins TRBV20-1 to TRBJ2-7, with TRBD1 matching over 8 bases. Trimming cost V 3 bases and J 8 bases; bases outside gene matches: 9. The germline V gene encodes CDR1 DFQATT and CDR2 SNEGSKA (reference sequence). This CDR3 has 13 amino acids. In DNA form, the CDR3 reads TGCAGTGCTAGTCCGGGACAGGTAATCAAGCAGTACTTC. Amino acids: CSASPGQVIKQYF.

In this sample, this clone turned up once. The chain uses TRBV27 and TRBJ1-6; D is undetermined. The V and J ends lost 3 bases and 8 bases respectively, with 5 bases between them. Germline values: CDR1 MNHEY, CDR2 SMNVEV (reference sequence). The CDR3 runs to 12 residues. Here the CDR3 reads CASSLQDSPLHF. As DNA, the CDR3 is TGTGCCAGCAGTTTGCAGGATTCACCCCTCCACTTT.

The chain joins TRBV12-2 to TRBJ1-1; the table's D call, TRBD1, was not checked against the DNA. TRBV12-2 is a pseudogene locus. This CDR3 has 15 residues. CDR3 loop: CASRSAQGAYTEAFF. Written as DNA, the CDR3 is TGTGCAAGTCGCTCAGCTCAGGGGGCGTACACTGAAGCTTTCTTT.

This clone was seen only a few times. V and J are TRBV7-9 and TRBJ1-6, with D possibly TRBD1 on 5 matching bases. V was pared by 11 bases and J by 8 bases, with 19 bases between. The CDR3 extends over 14 amino acids. The germline V gene encodes CDR1 SEHNR and CDR2 FQNEAQ (reference sequence). The CDR3 nucleotides are TGTGCCTCGGGGCGGGACGGATTTGATTCACCCCTCCACTTT. Protein: CASGRDGFDSPLHF.

The chain couples TRBV7-2 to TRBJ2-3; 10 bases agree with TRBD2. V shed 3 bases, J shed 7 bases, and the junction held 7 bases outside the gene matches. The CDR3 has 15 residues. The germline V gene encodes CDR1 SGHTA and CDR2 FQGNSA. CDR3 protein: CASSFVLAGVNTQYF. DNA of the CDR3: TGTGCCAGCAGCTTCGTCCTAGCGGGGGTGAATACGCAGTATTTT. The variable domain in full, completed from reference TRBV7-2 and TRBJ2-3, reads GAGVSQSPSNKVTEKGKDVELRCDPISGHTALYWYRQSLGQGLEFLIYFQGNSAPDKSGLPSDRFSAERTGGSVSTLTIQRTQQEDSAVYLCASSFVLAGVNTQYFGPGTRLTVL.

V and J are TRBV7-2 and TRBJ2-2; TRBD2 is a possible D gene (6 bases). V lost 6 bases to trimming and J lost 5 bases, with 16 bases between them. Germline V lookup: CDR1 SGHTA, CDR2 FQGNSA. CDR3 length: 15 residues. This CDR3 is CASSPLGGETGELFF. The CDR3 DNA reads TGTGCCAGCAGTCCGTTGGGGGGAGAAACCGGGGAGCTGTTTTTT.

The rearrangement uses TRBV7-2 and TRBJ2-7, with 8 positions matching TRBD2. The CDR3 length is 15 residues. Germline V lookup: CDR1 SGHTA, CDR2 FQGNSA. Germline trimming cut 1 base from V and 2 bases from J; bases unmatched to any gene: 4. Here the CDR3 reads CASSLVGGEAYEQYF. Written as DNA, the CDR3 is TGTGCCAGCAGCTTAGTCGGGGGGGAAGCCTACGAGCAGTACTTC. Drawing the rest from reference TRBV7-2 and TRBJ2-7, the complete variable domain is GAGVSQSPSNKVTEKGKDVELRCDPISGHTALYWYRQSLGQGLEFLIYFQGNSAPDKSGLPSDRFSAERTGGSVSTLTIQRTQQEDSAVYLCASSLVGGEAYEQYFGPGTRLTVT.

The chain links TRBV7-8 to TRBJ1-6; D perhaps matches TRBD1 (6 bases). Trimming shortened V by 1 base and J by 10 bases, and 11 bases separated the two germline ends. The CDR3 has 14 residues. CDR1 and CDR2 from the germline V gene are SGHVS and FQNEAQ. CDR3 bases: TGTGCCAGCAGCTTAGTTCTGGGGGCCTCACCCCTCCACTTT. Amino acid sequence: CASSLVLGASPLHF.

This chain uses TRBV10-3 with TRBJ2-7; unclear D gene. The germline V gene has CDR1 ENHRY and CDR2 SYGVKD. Deletions cut 0 bases from V and 0 bases from J, with 9 bases between. The CDR3 is made up of 15 amino acids. The CDR3 bases are TGTGCCATCAGTGAGTCGCGGTCAGTCTCCTACGAGCAGTACTTC. Its translation is CAISESRSVSYEQYF.

The chain recombines TRBV6-5 with TRBJ1-4; TRBD1 aligns across 9 bases. CDR1 is MNHEY and CDR2 is SVGAGI in the germline V gene. The CDR3 totals 13 residues. J was trimmed by 11 bases and V by 2 bases; bases with no gene match: 3. CDR3 protein: CASSYDTGGKLFF. The CDR3 region has the DNA TGTGCCAGCAGTTACGATACAGGGGGCAAACTGTTTTTT.

The CDR3 is CASSLASGAYEQYF. CDR3 in DNA: TGCGCCAGCAGCTTGGCTTCAGGGGCCTACGAGCAGTACTTC. The V call is TRBV5-1, the J call TRBJ2-7; tentative D call: TRBD1 (6 bases). V was trimmed by 0 bases and J by 2 bases, leaving 9 bases between them. Germline CDR1 reads SGHRS; CDR2 reads YFSETQ. CDR3 length: 14 amino acids.

The J gene is TRBJ2-7, the V gene TRBV5-4; TRBD1 aligns across 10 bases. The CDR3 contains 15 residues. V trimming: 4 bases; J trimming: 2 bases; junction bases outside the gene matches: 6. The germline gives CDR1 SGHNT, CDR2 YYREEE (reference sequence). The CDR3 DNA reads TGTGCCAGCAGCCCGAGGACAGGGGGAACCTACGAGCAGTACTTC. Its translation is CASSPRTGGTYEQYF.

The chain combines TRBV4-1 with TRBJ2-7; TRBD2 matches 7 bases. J was trimmed by 3 bases and V by 3 bases; bases with no gene match: 11. The CDR3 loop spans 16 amino acids. Germline V CDR1 and CDR2: MGHRA, YSYEKL. CDR3 sequence reads: CASSHYSGTNFYEQYF. CDR3 DNA: TGCGCCAGCAGCCATTACTCCGGGACTAATTTCTACGAGCAGTACTTC.

This clone was seen once. The genes are TRBV27 and TRBJ2-2; 8 nucleotides agree with TRBD2. There are 17 residues in the CDR3. The V segment lost 2 bases and the J segment 0 bases; nucleotides outside the gene matches: 5. CDR1 and CDR2 (germline): MNHEY, SMNVEV (reference sequence). The CDR3 sequence: CASSLAAGETNTGELFF. The CDR3 coding sequence is TGTGCCAGCAGTTTAGCAGCGGGGGAGACGAACACCGGGGAGCTGTTTTTT.

This chain connects TRBV6-5 to TRBJ2-7, with 10 bases identical to TRBD2. Germline CDR1 and CDR2: MNHEY and SVGAGI. There are 16 residues in the CDR3. Trimming took 2 bases from V and 1 from J; bases not matched to a gene: 5. The CDR3 loop is CASSYQLAGISYEQYF. The CDR3 DNA follows: TGTGCCAGCAGTTACCAACTAGCGGGGATTTCCTACGAGCAGTACTTC.